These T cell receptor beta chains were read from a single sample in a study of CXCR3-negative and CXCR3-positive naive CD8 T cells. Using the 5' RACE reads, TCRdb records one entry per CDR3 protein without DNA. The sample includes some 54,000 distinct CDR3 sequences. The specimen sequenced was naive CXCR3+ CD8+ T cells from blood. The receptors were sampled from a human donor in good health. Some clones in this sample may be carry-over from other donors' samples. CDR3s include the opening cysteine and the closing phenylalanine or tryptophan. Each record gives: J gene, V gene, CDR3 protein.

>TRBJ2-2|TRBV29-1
CSVLAGVTGELFF
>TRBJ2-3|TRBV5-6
CASSPPGGGSTDTQYF
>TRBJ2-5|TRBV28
CASSLLQGYEETQYF
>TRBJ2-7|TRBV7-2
CASSPRTSGAYEQYF
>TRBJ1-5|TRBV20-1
CSARDVQADQPQHF
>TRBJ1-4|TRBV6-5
CASSPRQQTNEKLFF
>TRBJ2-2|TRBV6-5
CASSNTLGGLGNTGELFF
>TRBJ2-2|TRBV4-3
CASSQMGQDTGELFF
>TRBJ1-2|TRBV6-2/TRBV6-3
CASSYTQASGYTF
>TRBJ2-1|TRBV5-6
CASSLEREYNEQFF